This TCR beta chain comes out of a study of cytomegalovirus exposure and HLA in healthy donors. General observations from the study: Later analysis identified a missense DCLRE1C variant that was linked to TCR beta V- and J-gene trimming. TCR sequences were mostly rare, though some public TCRs occurred in many donors. The study labeled roughly 160 TCR beta chains cytomegalovirus-associated. Follow-up analysis seemed to connect common viral pathogens with several of the most significant clusters identified.

PCR involved 60 Vbeta and 13 Jbeta primers. The protocol was immunoSEQ multiplex PCR, while the TCRdb copy is restricted to in-frame clones and leaves out a portion. The profile shows 150,000 to 200,000 clones, around 83% of them singletons. To note about this clone: The antigen is unknown.

This CDR3 spans 17 amino acids. This sequence originates from a young man in good health and CMV-seropositive. The chain joins TRBV12-2 to TRBJ2-3; TRBD2 reflects the table's D call only, with no check against the DNA. TRBV12-2 is a recognized pseudogene. The sample comprised PBMCs. The CDR3 loop is CASRLPRTSGGTDTQYF. The CDR3 region has the DNA TGTGCAAGTCGCTTACCTCGGACTAGCGGGGGGACAGATACGCAGTATTTT.